These 21 T cell receptor beta chains were all obtained from the same sample, sequenced in a study of human T cells and chemical hapten exposure. Via MiXCR, TCRdb re-called the RACE reads, giving one row per CDR3 protein. The sample has tens of thousands of distinct CDR3 sequences, approximately 9.8% seen once; the top ten hold 2.5% to 3.5%. The time point here: patch test 1, 2 weeks after DPC sensitization. Treatment described: therapeutic diphenylcyclopropenone sensitization with weekly scalp DPC. Sequencing used whole blood, obtained in connection with sensitization to the hapten diphenylcyclopropenone (DPC). The receptors derive from a woman aged 40 to 49 with alopecia areata. Some clones in this sample may be carry-over from other donors' samples.

This clonotype was seen many times. V gene TRBV7-8 combines with J gene TRBJ2-1; D is uncertain. The CDR3 length is 15 residues. V lost 2 bases to trimming and J lost 6 bases, with 14 bases between them. Germline CDR1 is SGHVS and CDR2 is FQNEAQ. The CDR3 sequence: CASSLSSPPSNEQFF. CDR3 nucleotides: TGTGCCAGCAGCTTATCCTCCCCCCCCAGCAATGAGCAGTTCTTC. Combining the CDR3 with reference TRBV7-8 and TRBJ2-1 gives the whole variable domain GAGVSQSPRYKVAKRGQDVALRCDPISGHVSLFWYQQALGQGPEFLTYFQNEAQLDKSGLPSDRFFAERPEGSVSTLKIQRTQQEDSAVYLCASSLSSPPSNEQFFGPGTRLTVL.

This clonotype was recorded at least ten times. The chain links TRBV18 to TRBJ1-2; a weak D match, TRBD1 (5 bases). The length of the CDR3 is 15 residues. The V end was cut by 1 base, the J end by 3 bases, with 12 bases between. Looked up from germline, CDR1 is KGHSH and CDR2 is LQKENI. The CDR3 sequence is CASSPLREVDYGYTF. In nucleotides, the CDR3 is TGTGCCAGCTCACCACTCAGGGAAGTAGACTATGGCTACACCTTC.

In this sample, this clonotype turned up many times. This chain uses TRBV30 with TRBJ1-2, with D possibly matching TRBD1 (5 bases). The V end was cut by 0 bases, the J end by 4 bases, with 21 bases between. In germline, CDR1 is GTSNPN, CDR2 SVGIG (reference sequence). CDR3 size: 17 residues. The CDR3 loop reads CAWSVRGVTNSIYGYTF. CDR3 bases: TGTGCCTGGAGTGTCCGGGGGGTGACTAATTCTATCTATGGCTACACCTTC.

A few counts support this clonotype. The chain is built from TRBV30 and TRBJ1-1, with D possibly being TRBD1 (6 bases). Germline lookup yields CDR1 GTSNPN and CDR2 SVGIG (reference sequence). The CDR3 is 15 amino acids. Trimming left V 2 bases short and J 5 bases short, with 18 bases between. CDR3 in amino acids: CAWSPPDRRKTEAFF. CDR3 DNA: TGTGCCTGGAGTCCCCCCGACAGGAGAAAAACTGAAGCTTTCTTT.

This clonotype was picked up many times. The chain carries TRBV12-3 or TRBV12-4 and TRBJ1-5; D unresolved. This CDR3 spans 13 amino acids. The V end was cut by 6 bases, the J end by 6 bases, with 12 bases between. The CDR3 nucleotides read TGTGCCAGCAGGGGCGAGGGAGGTCAGCCCCAGCATTTT. Its translation is CASRGEGGQPQHF.

This clonotype was seen more than once but under ten times. This chain joins TRBV3-1 and TRBJ2-7; 10 nucleotides align to TRBD1. Germline V gives CDR1 LGHDT, CDR2 YNNKEL (reference sequence). J gave up 6 bases and V 3 bases, and 5 bases lay outside the gene matches. CDR3 length: 14 residues. For the CDR3, the DNA is TGTGCCAGCAGCCAGACGAGGACAGGGGGCGAGCAGTACTTC. Amino acids: CASSQTRTGGEQYF.

About this clonotype itself: This may be a read error: a much more frequent sequence differs by one nucleotide. The V and J genes are TRBV5-5 and TRBJ2-3; D gene unclear. This CDR3 spans 14 amino acids. V was shortened by 0 bases and J by 0 bases, with 5 bases between the two germline ends. Germline loops: CDR1 SGHKS, CDR2 YYEKEE (reference sequence). CDR3 amino acids: CASSLEDSTDTQYF. Here the CDR3 DNA reads TGTGCCAGCAGCTTGGAGGATAGCACAGATACGCAGTATTTT.

This clonotype came up a few times. The rearrangement joins TRBV7-6 to TRBJ1-2; D is unclear. Germline lookup yields CDR1 SGHVS and CDR2 FNYEAQ. The V end was cut by 3 bases, the J end by 3 bases, with 14 bases between. CDR3 size: 15 residues. CDR3 bases: TGTGCCAGCAGCTTGAGGGATAATGAGGACTATGGCTACACCTTC. Its translation is CASSLRDNEDYGYTF.

This clonotype was recorded at least ten times. V usage is TRBV11-2 and J usage is TRBJ2-7, with D perhaps TRBD1 or TRBD2 (6 bases each). V was clipped by 2 bases and J by 3 bases, with 14 bases between them. Per the germline V gene, CDR1 is SGHAT and CDR2 is FQNNGV. This CDR3 comprises 15 residues. CDR3 DNA sequence: TGTGCCAGCAGCTTAAGAGGGGGGACTTACTACGAGCAGTACTTC. It specifies CASSLRGGTYYEQYF.

This clonotype was found a few times. Here the CDR3 reads CASSFQLAGGREETQYF. The CDR3 DNA is TGTGCCAGCAGCTTCCAACTAGCGGGGGGCCGCGAAGAGACCCAGTACTTC. This chain connects TRBV13 to TRBJ2-5; 12 bases align to TRBD2. V shed 3 bases and J 3 bases; nucleotides not matched to a gene: 8. The CDR3 contains 17 residues. Per the germline V gene, CDR1 is PRHDT and CDR2 is FYEKMQ (reference sequence).

On this clonotype itself: It may be a read error: a sequence one base away is much more abundant. The DNA is left out, because the CDR3 cannot be placed on it with certainty; the CDR3 is given as TCRdb lists it. J is TRBJ1-2 and V is TRBV20-1. The length of the CDR3 is 13 amino acids, counting both ends. Looked up from germline, CDR1 is DFQATT and CDR2 is SNEGSKA (reference sequence). The CDR3 reads CSARGPEPYGCTF.

This clonotype was found once. A read error is possible here, since a much larger clone lies one base away. This chain links TRBV7-2 with TRBJ2-7; 10 bases map to TRBD1. The germline gives CDR1 SGHTA, CDR2 FQGNSA. There are 15 residues in the CDR3. The CDR3 DNA reads TGTGCCAGCAGCTTCGGACAGGGACAGGGGTACGAGCTGTACTTC. It translates to CASSFGQGQGYELYF.

This clonotype has at least ten counts. The chain is built from TRBV2 and TRBJ2-6, with D perhaps TRBD2 (6 bases). The CDR3 sequence is 17 residues long. V dropped 4 bases and J dropped 0 bases, with 13 bases sitting between them. Germline V lookup: CDR1 SNHLY, CDR2 FYNNEI. The CDR3 DNA follows: TGTGCCAGCAGTGCCACGGCGGGACGCTCTGGGGCCAACGTCCTGACTTTC. Its translation is CASSATAGRSGANVLTF. Full variable domain (remainder filled in from reference TRBV2 and TRBJ2-6): EPEVTQTPSHQVTQMGQEVILRCVPISNHLYFYWYRQILGQKVEFLVSFYNNEISEKSEIFDDQFSVERPDGSNFTLKIRSTKLEDSAMYFCASSATAGRSGANVLTFGAGSRLTVL.

This clonotype was observed at least ten times. The chain joins TRBV30 to TRBJ1-2; 8 nucleotides agree with TRBD1. The ends lost 0 bases at V and 8 bases at J; junction bases unmatched: 11. The CDR3 has 15 amino acids. The germline V gene has CDR1 GTSNPN and CDR2 SVGIG (reference sequence). In DNA form, the CDR3 reads TGTGCCTGGAGTGTAACCCGGACAGGGACGGGCGGCTACACCTTC. Translation: CAWSVTRTGTGGYTF.

This clonotype showed up many times. The CDR3 reads CASSATEMRGYTF. CDR3 nucleotide sequence: TGTGCCAGCAGCGCGACAGAGATGCGAGGCTACACCTTC. The chain employs TRBV7-9 and TRBJ1-2; weak D call: TRBD1 (5 bases). Trimming removed 5 bases at V and 8 bases at J, with 15 bases between. Germline V gene lookup returns CDR1 SEHNR and CDR2 FQNEAQ (reference sequence). CDR3 size: 13 residues.

This sequence joins TRBV20-1 and TRBJ2-5, with 7 bases that match TRBD1. The CDR3 is 14 amino acids. Germline values: CDR1 DFQATT, CDR2 SNEGSKA (reference sequence). Trimming cost V 5 bases and J 1 base; bases outside gene matches: 7. CDR3 in amino acids: CSAPPGQTQETQYF. The CDR3 nucleotides read TGCAGTGCTCCCCCGGGACAGACCCAAGAGACCCAGTACTTC.

This clonotype was seen repeatedly, ten times or more. The CDR3 protein is CASSLAGTRQFF. The DNA for the CDR3 is TGTGCCAGCAGCTTAGCCGGGACTAGGCAGTTCTTC. The chain uses TRBV7-9 and TRBJ2-1, with 8 bases matching TRBD2. The V gene end was trimmed by 0 bases and the J gene end by 12 bases; junction bases not matched to a gene: 1. The CDR3 totals 12 residues. CDR1 is SEHNR, CDR2 FQNEAQ, per germline (reference sequence).

This clonotype was counted at least ten times. V usage is TRBV7-9 and J usage is TRBJ1-2; D is unresolved. The CDR3 totals 12 residues. Germline values: CDR1 SEHNR, CDR2 FQNEAQ (reference sequence). V was pared by 3 bases and J by 4 bases, with 6 bases between. CDR3 amino acids: CASSFGPYGYTF. CDR3 coding DNA: TGTGCCAGCAGCTTCGGCCCCTATGGCTACACCTTC.

This clonotype was detected only a few times. The V and J genes are TRBV27 and TRBJ2-1; the D gene is possibly TRBD1 (6 bases). Trimming took off 7 bases at V and 2 bases at J, with 15 bases between the two ends. The V gene's germline CDR1 is MNHEY and CDR2 SMNVEV (reference sequence). This CDR3 region has 15 residues. CDR3 bases: TGTGCCAGCACCCCCACAGGGTTTCCCTACAATGAGCAGTTCTTC. This gives the protein CASTPTGFPYNEQFF.

This clonotype was detected many times. The chain links TRBV7-9 to TRBJ1-2; D possibly corresponds to TRBD1 (6 bases). With 2 bases removed from V and 5 bases from J, the gap between germline ends came to 15 bases. CDR3 length equals 15 residues. Germline values: CDR1 SEHNR, CDR2 FQNEAQ (reference sequence). CDR3 protein: CASSLSETGFYGYTF. CDR3 nucleotides: TGTGCCAGCAGCTTATCGGAAACAGGGTTTTATGGCTACACCTTC.

This clonotype was observed many times. The chain couples TRBV15 to TRBJ2-2, with D uncertain. The CDR3 has 15 amino acids. V lost 1 base and J lost 0, with 6 bases in between. Germline V lookup: CDR1 LNHNV, CDR2 YYDKDF (reference sequence). The CDR3 region has the DNA TGTGCCACCAGCAGAGCAGGAACGAACACCGGGGAGCTGTTTTTT. Its protein product is CATSRAGTNTGELFF.